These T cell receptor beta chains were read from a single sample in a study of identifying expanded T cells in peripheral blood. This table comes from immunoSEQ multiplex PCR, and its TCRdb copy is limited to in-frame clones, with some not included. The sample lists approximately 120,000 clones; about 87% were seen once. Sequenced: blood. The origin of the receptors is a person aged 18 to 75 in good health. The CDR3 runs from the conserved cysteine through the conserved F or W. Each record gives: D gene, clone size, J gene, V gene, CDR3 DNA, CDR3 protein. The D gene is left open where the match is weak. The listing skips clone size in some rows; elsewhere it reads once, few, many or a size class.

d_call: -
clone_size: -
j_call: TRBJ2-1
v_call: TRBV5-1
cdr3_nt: TGCGCCAGCAGCTTGGCCTCGGGAGCCTACAATGAGCAGTTCTTC
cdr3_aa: CASSLASGAYNEQFF

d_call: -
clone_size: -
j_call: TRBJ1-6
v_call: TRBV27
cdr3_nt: TGTGCCAGCAGTTTACGGGGGCTCCAGACAAATTCACCCCTCCACTTT
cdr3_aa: CASSLRGLQTNSPLHF

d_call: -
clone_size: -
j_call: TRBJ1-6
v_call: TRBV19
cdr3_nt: TGTGCCAGTAGGGAAAACCGGCACAATAATTCACCCCTCCACTTT
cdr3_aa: CASRENRHNNSPLHF

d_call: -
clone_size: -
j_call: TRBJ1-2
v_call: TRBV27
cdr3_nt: TGTGCCAGCAGTTCCAGAAACAGGGAACAATATGGCTACACCTTC
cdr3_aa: CASSSRNREQYGYTF

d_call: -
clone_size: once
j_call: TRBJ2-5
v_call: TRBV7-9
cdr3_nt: TGTGCCAGCAGCTCTGGGACTGGCGGTAGTCGGACCCAGTACTTC
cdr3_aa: CASSSGTGGSRTQYF

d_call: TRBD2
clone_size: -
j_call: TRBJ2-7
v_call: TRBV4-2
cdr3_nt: TGTGCCAGCAGCCCTTTAGCGGGAGACGACGAGCAGTACTTC
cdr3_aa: CASSPLAGDDEQYF

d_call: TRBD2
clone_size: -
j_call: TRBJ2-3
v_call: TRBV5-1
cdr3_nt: TGCGCCAGCAGCACCGGGACTAGCGGGGGGGCCCGGACAGATACGCAGTATTTT
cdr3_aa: CASSTGTSGGARTDTQYF

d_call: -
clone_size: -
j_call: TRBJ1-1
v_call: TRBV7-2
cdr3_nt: TGTGCCAGCAGATCCGGTGCGGGCGGAGCTTTCTTT
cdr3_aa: CASRSGAGGAFF

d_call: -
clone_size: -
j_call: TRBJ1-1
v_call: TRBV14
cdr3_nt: TGTGCCAGCAGCCAAGATAGGTTGCGAGAAAACACTGAAGCTTTCTTT
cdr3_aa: CASSQDRLRENTEAFF

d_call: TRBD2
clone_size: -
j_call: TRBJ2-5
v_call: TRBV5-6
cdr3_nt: TGTGCCAGCAGCCCTTTACTAGCGCGAGAAGAGACCCAGTACTTC
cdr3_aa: CASSPLLAREETQYF

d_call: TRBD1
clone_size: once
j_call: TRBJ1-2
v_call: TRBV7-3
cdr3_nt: TGTGCCAGCAGCTTAAGACCGGGACAGGGAGTGGACGGCTACACCTTC
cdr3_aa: CASSLRPGQGVDGYTF

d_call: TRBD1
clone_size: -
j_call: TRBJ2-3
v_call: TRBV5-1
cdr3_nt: TGCGCCAGCAGCTACCGGGACAGGGGAGATACGCAGTATTTT
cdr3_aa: CASSYRDRGDTQYF

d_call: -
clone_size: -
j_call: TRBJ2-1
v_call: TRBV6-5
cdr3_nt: TGTGCCAGCAGTACCGGGCCCCACTACAATGAGCAGTTCTTC
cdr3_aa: CASSTGPHYNEQFF

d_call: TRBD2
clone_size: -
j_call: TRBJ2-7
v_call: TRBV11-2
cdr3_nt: TGTGCCAGCAGTCCCCCCCGGACTAGCGCCTCGGAGCAGTACTTC
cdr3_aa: CASSPPRTSASEQYF